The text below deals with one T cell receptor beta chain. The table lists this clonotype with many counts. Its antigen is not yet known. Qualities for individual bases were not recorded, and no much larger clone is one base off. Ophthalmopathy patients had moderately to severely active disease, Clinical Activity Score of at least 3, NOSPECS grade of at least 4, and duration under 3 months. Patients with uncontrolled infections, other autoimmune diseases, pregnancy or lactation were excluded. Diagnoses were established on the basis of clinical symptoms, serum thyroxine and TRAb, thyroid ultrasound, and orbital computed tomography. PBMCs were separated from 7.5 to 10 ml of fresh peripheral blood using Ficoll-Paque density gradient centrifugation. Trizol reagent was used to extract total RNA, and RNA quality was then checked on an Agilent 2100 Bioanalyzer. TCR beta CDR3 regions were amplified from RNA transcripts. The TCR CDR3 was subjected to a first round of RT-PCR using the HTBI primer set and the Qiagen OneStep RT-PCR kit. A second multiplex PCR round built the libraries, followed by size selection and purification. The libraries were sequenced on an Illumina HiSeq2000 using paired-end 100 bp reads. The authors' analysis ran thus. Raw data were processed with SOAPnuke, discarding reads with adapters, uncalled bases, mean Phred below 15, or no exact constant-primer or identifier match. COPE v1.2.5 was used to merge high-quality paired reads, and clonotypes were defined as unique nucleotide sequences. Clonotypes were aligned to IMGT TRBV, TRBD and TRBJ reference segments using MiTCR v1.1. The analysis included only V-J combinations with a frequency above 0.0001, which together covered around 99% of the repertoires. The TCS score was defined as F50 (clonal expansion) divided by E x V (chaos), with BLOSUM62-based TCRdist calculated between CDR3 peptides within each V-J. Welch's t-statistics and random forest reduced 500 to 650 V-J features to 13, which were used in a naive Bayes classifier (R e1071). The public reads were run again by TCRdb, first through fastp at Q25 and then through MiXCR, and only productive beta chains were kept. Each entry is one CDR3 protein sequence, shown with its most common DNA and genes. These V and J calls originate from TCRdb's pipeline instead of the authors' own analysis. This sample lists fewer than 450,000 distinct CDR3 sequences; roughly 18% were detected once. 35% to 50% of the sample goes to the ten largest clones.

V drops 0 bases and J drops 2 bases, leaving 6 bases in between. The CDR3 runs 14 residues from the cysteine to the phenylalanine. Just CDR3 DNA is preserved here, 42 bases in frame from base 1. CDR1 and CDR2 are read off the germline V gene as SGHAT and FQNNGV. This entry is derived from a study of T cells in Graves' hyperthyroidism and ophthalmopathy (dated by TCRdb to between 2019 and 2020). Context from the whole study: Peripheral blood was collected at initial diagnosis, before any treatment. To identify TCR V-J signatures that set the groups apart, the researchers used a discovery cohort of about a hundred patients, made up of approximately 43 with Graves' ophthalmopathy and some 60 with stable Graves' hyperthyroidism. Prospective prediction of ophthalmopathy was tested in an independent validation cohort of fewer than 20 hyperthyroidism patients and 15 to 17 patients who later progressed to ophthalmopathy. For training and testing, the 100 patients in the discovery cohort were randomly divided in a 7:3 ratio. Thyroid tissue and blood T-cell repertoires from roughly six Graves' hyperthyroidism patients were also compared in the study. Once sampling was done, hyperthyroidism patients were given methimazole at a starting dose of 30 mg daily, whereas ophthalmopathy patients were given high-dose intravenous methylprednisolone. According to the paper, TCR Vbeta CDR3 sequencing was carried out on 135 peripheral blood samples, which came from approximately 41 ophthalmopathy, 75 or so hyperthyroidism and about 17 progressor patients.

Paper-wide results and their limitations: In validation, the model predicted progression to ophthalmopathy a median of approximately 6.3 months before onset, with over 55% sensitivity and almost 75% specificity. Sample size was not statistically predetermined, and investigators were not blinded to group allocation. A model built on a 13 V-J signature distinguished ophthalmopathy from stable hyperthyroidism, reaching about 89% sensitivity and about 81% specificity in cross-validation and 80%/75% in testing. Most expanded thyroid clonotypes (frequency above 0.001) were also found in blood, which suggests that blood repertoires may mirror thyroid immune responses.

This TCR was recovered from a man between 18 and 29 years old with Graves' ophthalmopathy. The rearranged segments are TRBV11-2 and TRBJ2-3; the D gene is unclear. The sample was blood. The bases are TGTGCCAGCAGCTTAGAACCCCTCACAGATACGCAGTATTTT. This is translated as CASSLEPLTDTQYF.